This entry lists 32 T cell receptor beta chains sequenced from one sample in a study of blood T cell repertoires in COVID-19. TCRdb's copy holds only in-frame clones and misses some; the assay was immunoSEQ multiplex PCR. Among hundreds of thousands of clones listed, 80% to 85% were seen once. The sample comprised peripheral blood. The receptors were sampled from a woman aged 55 to 70 with active or convalescent COVID-19.

This clone was recorded only once. The V call is TRBV6-4, the J call TRBJ1-1, with TRBD1 identical over 8 bases. J was trimmed by 11 bases and V by 6 bases; bases with no gene match: 11. The CDR3 has 13 residues. Looked up from germline, CDR1 is MRHNA and CDR2 is SNTAGT. CDR3 bases: TGTGCCAGCAGCGAGACAGGGGCCCATGAGGCTTTCTTT. As protein: CASSETGAHEAFF.

The V and J genes are TRBV7-9 and TRBJ2-3; D possibly corresponds to TRBD1 (7 bases). Germline lookup yields CDR1 SEHNR and CDR2 FQNEAQ (reference sequence). V was trimmed by 5 bases and J by 4 bases, leaving 19 bases between them. This CDR3 comprises 16 residues. DNA of the CDR3: TGTGCCAGCAGCCCCTCCCGGACAGGAGGGTCAGATACGCAGTATTTT. Its translation is CASSPSRTGGSDTQYF.

The CDR3 coding sequence is TGCGCCAGCAGCCAAGTTGGACAGGGAGCCACAGATACGCAGTATTTT. As protein: CASSQVGQGATDTQYF. The chain employs TRBV4-1 and TRBJ2-3; 8 nucleotides match TRBD1. From germline, CDR1 is MGHRA and CDR2 YSYEKL. The CDR3 covers 16 residues. Losses at the gene ends were 1 base for V and 2 bases for J; bases not matched to a gene: 5.

The chain links TRBV7-2 to TRBJ1-6, with 7 bases lining up with TRBD1. The germline CDR1 and CDR2 sequences are SGHTA and FQGNSA. The CDR3 sequence is 17 residues long. Germline trimming cut 1 base from V and 6 bases from J; bases unmatched to any gene: 9. CDR3 bases: TGTGCCAGCAGCTTAGTAGGGGGAAACAGGGGTAATTCACCCCTCCACTTT. This gives the protein CASSLVGGNRGNSPLHF.

The rearrangement links TRBV19 to TRBJ1-1; D not certain. The CDR3 length is 13 residues. Germline CDR1 is LNHDA and CDR2 is SQIVND (reference sequence). Trimming took 7 bases from V and 2 from J, leaving 11 bases between them. CDR3 region: CASTSRPNTEAFF. DNA for the CDR3: TGTGCCAGTACCTCTAGGCCCAACACTGAAGCTTTCTTT.

The chain employs TRBV4-1 and TRBJ2-5, with 9 bases matching TRBD2. Germline V gene lookup returns CDR1 MGHRA and CDR2 YSYEKL. Trimming took 2 bases from V and 2 from J; bases not matched to a gene: 3. The CDR3 covers 15 residues. CDR3 residues: CASSQYGLAQETQYF. The CDR3 DNA reads as TGCGCCAGCAGCCAATATGGACTAGCGCAAGAGACCCAGTACTTC.

This chain uses TRBV7-2 with TRBJ2-7, with TRBD2 identical over 7 bases. Germline CDR1 is SGHTA and CDR2 is FQGNSA. J was trimmed by 3 bases and V by 7 bases; bases with no gene match: 12. The CDR3 is made up of 15 amino acids. CDR3 protein: CASTFSGFSFYEQYF. For the CDR3, the DNA is TGTGCCAGCACCTTTAGCGGGTTTAGCTTCTACGAGCAGTACTTC.

V and J are TRBV7-9 and TRBJ1-1; D not resolved. Trimming cost V 3 bases and J 8 bases, with 10 bases left between them. Germline CDR1 reads SEHNR; CDR2 reads FQNEAQ (reference sequence). This CDR3 is 12 amino acids long. The CDR3 is CASSLAGREAFF. Here the CDR3 DNA reads TGTGCCAGCAGCTTGGCGGGTAGGGAAGCTTTCTTT.

In this sample, this clone turned up once. The rearrangement joins TRBV3-1 (or the pseudogene TRBV3-2) to TRBJ1-4, with 8 bases that match TRBD1. CDR1 and CDR2 from the germline V gene are LGHDT and YNNKEL (reference sequence). The CDR3 length is 15 residues. V was clipped by 2 bases and J by 5 bases; unmatched bases: 4. In nucleotides, the CDR3 is TGTGCCAGCAGCCAAAAGGACAGGGTGAATGAAAAACTGTTTTTT. It translates to CASSQKDRVNEKLFF.

Concerning this clone: The junction departs from the called germline gene at one end, perhaps through a read error. The rearrangement links TRBV18 to TRBJ1-2, with 11 positions matching TRBD1. The CDR3 is made up of 15 amino acids. Germline CDR1 is KGHSH and CDR2 is LQKENI. CDR3 in amino acids: CASSPRDRGFYGYTF. CDR3 bases: TGTGCCAGCTCCCCACGGGACAGGGGGTTCTATGGCTACACCTTC.

The CDR3 DNA is TGTGCCAGCAGTGACCAGGGGCTTAATCAGCCCCAGCATTTT. Amino acid sequence: CASSDQGLNQPQHF. The chain employs TRBV2 and TRBJ1-5; D is perhaps TRBD1 (6 bases). CDR3 length: 14 residues. The V gene lost 3 bases and the J gene lost 4 bases, with 10 bases spanning the gap. Germline V gene sequence: CDR1 SNHLY, CDR2 FYNNEI.

This clone showed up just a few times. The CDR3 nucleotides are TGCAGCGAGAGCAGGTACGCAGGATATGGCTACACCTTC. Translating it yields CSESRYAGYGYTF. The chain carries TRBV29-1 and TRBJ1-2; D call uncertain. The V end lost 7 bases, the J end lost 5 bases, and 17 bases lay between the germline ends. Germline CDR1 reads SQVTM; CDR2 reads ANQGSEA. CDR3 length equals 13 residues.

The V and J genes are TRBV6-5 and TRBJ2-7, with D perhaps TRBD2 (6 bases). The ends were cut back, 2 bases at V and 2 bases at J, with 13 bases in the middle. CDR1 and CDR2 (germline): MNHEY, SVGAGI. This CDR3 is 15 amino acids long. The CDR3 DNA reads as TGTGCCAGCAGTTACGGGAGGCAACTTGCCTACGAGCAGTACTTC. Translated: CASSYGRQLAYEQYF.

This clone was seen only once. This chain joins TRBV13 and TRBJ2-7; 9 bases line up with TRBD1. CDR1 and CDR2 (germline): PRHDT, FYEKMQ (reference sequence). The CDR3 totals 14 residues. V gave up 2 bases and J gave up 3 bases; unmatched junction bases: 2. CDR3 nucleotide sequence: TGTGCCAGCAGCTTAAGGACAGGGGTCTACGAGCAGTACTTC. It translates to CASSLRTGVYEQYF.

This clone was seen repeatedly, ten times or more. This chain joins TRBV19 and TRBJ2-7, with D possibly TRBD1 on 6 matching bases. This CDR3 is 14 amino acids long. CDR1 is LNHDA, CDR2 SQIVND, per germline (reference sequence). Between the trimmed V and J ends, which lost 6 bases and 2 bases, there was a span of 14 bases. This CDR3 is CASSLRDITYEQYF. The CDR3 DNA reads as TGTGCCAGTAGCCTCCGGGACATTACCTACGAGCAGTACTTC. The full variable domain, with the rest looked up from reference TRBV19 and TRBJ2-7, is DGGITQSPKYLFRKEGQNVTLSCEQNLNHDAMYWYRQDPGQGLRLIYYSQIVNDFQKGDIAEGYSVSREKKESFPLTVTSAQKNPTAFYLCASSLRDITYEQYFGPGTRLTVT.

V usage is TRBV18 and J usage is TRBJ2-1; weak D call: TRBD1 (6 bases). Trimming stripped 1 base from V and 8 bases from J, with 6 bases between. Germline values: CDR1 KGHSH, CDR2 LQKENI. The CDR3 totals 12 residues. The CDR3 sequence: CASSPQGDEQFF. CDR3 coding DNA: TGTGCCAGCTCACCACAGGGGGATGAGCAGTTCTTC.

This clone was picked up one time. The chain recombines TRBV7-2 with TRBJ2-2; D might be TRBD1 (6 bases). The germline V gene has CDR1 SGHTA and CDR2 FQGNSA. The CDR3 spans 15 residues. Trimming cost V 1 base and J 5 bases, with 11 bases left between them. The CDR3 sequence: CASSLDWGPTGELFF. CDR3 bases: TGTGCCAGCAGCTTAGATTGGGGGCCGACCGGGGAGCTGTTTTTT.

The rearrangement links TRBV6-5 to TRBJ1-2; D is possibly TRBD1 (5 bases). Looked up from germline, CDR1 is MNHEY and CDR2 is SVGAGI. The CDR3 has 14 residues. V gave up 4 bases and J gave up 3 bases, with 12 bases separating them. The chain's CDR3 is CASSSGTPYYGYTF. CDR3 sequence (DNA): TGTGCCAGCAGTTCCGGGACTCCTTACTATGGCTACACCTTC.

The V call is TRBV7-9, the J call TRBJ1-5, with 7 bases identical to TRBD1. This CDR3 region has 14 residues. The germline V gene encodes CDR1 SEHNR and CDR2 FQNEAQ (reference sequence). J was trimmed by 5 bases and V by 5 bases; bases with no gene match: 6. The CDR3 DNA reads as TGTGCCAGCAGCCGGGACAGCTTCTATCAGCCCCAGCATTTT. It yields the protein CASSRDSFYQPQHF.

This clone has a handful of counts. This sequence joins TRBV9 and TRBJ1-1, with 12 bases lining up with TRBD1. With 0 bases clipped from V and 1 base from J, the junction kept 4 bases outside the gene matches. The CDR3 totals 17 residues. Germline loops: CDR1 SGDLS, CDR2 YYNGEE. CDR3 sequence: CASSVAGQGAWNTEAFF. The CDR3 nucleotides are TGTGCCAGCAGCGTAGCGGGACAGGGGGCTTGGAACACTGAAGCTTTCTTT.

The chain couples TRBV29-1 to TRBJ2-1; 10 bases align to TRBD1. The V segment lost 6 bases and the J segment 5 bases; nucleotides outside the gene matches: 4. Germline loops: CDR1 SQVTM, CDR2 ANQGSEA. The CDR3 extends over 13 amino acids. Here the CDR3 reads CSVRGTGDNEQFF. The CDR3 DNA follows: TGCAGCGTGCGGGGGACAGGGGACAATGAGCAGTTCTTC.

V usage is TRBV4-2 and J usage is TRBJ2-2; D not certain. CDR1 and CDR2 (germline): LGHNA, YNFKEQ. The CDR3 totals 13 residues. V lost 2 bases and J 3 bases, leaving 4 bases between the germline ends. This CDR3 is CASSQTDTGELFF. The CDR3, as DNA: TGTGCCAGCAGCCAAACGGACACCGGGGAGCTGTTTTTT.

The chain carries TRBV10-3 and TRBJ1-5; a possible D gene is TRBD1 (6 bases). The germline V gene has CDR1 ENHRY and CDR2 SYGVKD. The ends were cut back, 10 bases at V and 5 bases at J, with 21 bases in the middle. There are 15 residues in the CDR3. The CDR3 sequence is CATRAGAGEDQPQHF. The CDR3 DNA reads TGTGCCACGCGGGCGGGGGCAGGGGAGGATCAGCCCCAGCATTTT.

The chain is built from TRBV7-2 and TRBJ2-1; 9 nucleotides align to TRBD2. V was pared by 5 bases and J by 10 bases, with 12 bases of the junction left unmatched. The V gene's germline CDR1 is SGHTA and CDR2 FQGNSA. The CDR3 has 15 amino acids. CDR3 in DNA: TGTGCCAGCAGCCTCAGCGGGGGGCCCTCCCAAGAGCAGTTCTTC. Translation: CASSLSGGPSQEQFF.

The chain's CDR3 is CASSTRGRADYGYTF. Here the CDR3 DNA reads TGTGCCAGCAGTACCAGGGGACGAGCCGACTATGGCTACACCTTC. The chain combines TRBV6-5 with TRBJ1-2, with D perhaps matching TRBD1 (6 bases). CDR1 is MNHEY, CDR2 SVGAGI, per germline. The CDR3 spans 15 residues. Trimming took off 5 bases at V and 3 bases at J, with 16 bases between the two ends.

The chain employs TRBV27 and TRBJ2-1; D perhaps matches TRBD2 (6 bases). Per the germline V gene, CDR1 is MNHEY and CDR2 is SMNVEV (reference sequence). The CDR3 totals 13 residues. Trimming shortened V by 7 bases and J by 3 bases, and 10 bases separated the two germline ends. The CDR3 DNA reads TGTGCCAGCAAGGCGGGGCTCTACAATGAGCAGTTCTTC. Translation gives CASKAGLYNEQFF.

The chain has TRBV29-1 and TRBJ2-3; D might be TRBD2 (6 bases). The CDR3 spans 14 residues. The germline V gene has CDR1 SQVTM and CDR2 ANQGSEA. Trimming removed 8 bases from V and 1 base from J, with 16 bases in between. The CDR3, as DNA: TGCAGCACCCAAGATGGAGGGGGCACAGATACGCAGTATTTT. Protein: CSTQDGGGTDTQYF.

The chain employs TRBV19 and TRBJ1-5, with 9 bases matching TRBD1. CDR1 is LNHDA, CDR2 SQIVND, per germline (reference sequence). The CDR3 has 16 amino acids. J lost 3 bases, V lost 5 bases, and 8 bases had no gene match. DNA of the CDR3: TGTGCCAGTAGTCCGCGGGACAGGGAGTTCAATCAGCCCCAGCATTTT. Translated: CASSPRDREFNQPQHF. The full variable domain, in which reference TRBV19 and TRBJ1-5 provide the parts outside the CDR3, is DGGITQSPKYLFRKEGQNVTLSCEQNLNHDAMYWYRQDPGQGLRLIYYSQIVNDFQKGDIAEGYSVSREKKESFPLTVTSAQKNPTAFYLCASSPRDREFNQPQHFGDGTRLSIL.

This clone was seen once. The chain links TRBV5-6 to TRBJ1-2; D call uncertain. This CDR3 is 15 amino acids long. The germline V gene encodes CDR1 SGHDT and CDR2 YYEEEE. Trimming pared 3 bases from V and 3 bases from J, leaving 15 bases between. The CDR3 DNA sequence: TGTGCCAGCAGCTGGCAGGCGCTCGGGGACTATGGCTACACCTTC. Its translation: CASSWQALGDYGYTF.

This clone has a handful of counts. The V call is TRBV11-2, the J call TRBJ1-1; no definite D call. There are 13 residues in the CDR3. Trimming pared 0 bases from V and 1 base from J, leaving 3 bases between. Germline CDR1 and CDR2: SGHAT and FQNNGV. CDR3 bases: TGTGCCAGCAGCTTAGAAGCGAACACTGAAGCTTTCTTT. This sequence encodes CASSLEANTEAFF.

The chain recombines TRBV30 with TRBJ2-3; D call uncertain. CDR1 and CDR2 from the germline V gene are GTSNPN and SVGIG (reference sequence). The V and J ends lost 0 bases and 4 bases respectively, with 11 bases between them. The CDR3 loop spans 14 amino acids. This CDR3 is CAWSVRHYADTQYF. CDR3 nucleotide sequence: TGTGCCTGGAGTGTACGGCACTACGCAGATACGCAGTATTTT.

The gene calls are TRBV30 and TRBJ1-5; the D is unclear. The V end lost 3 bases, the J end lost 5 bases, and 14 bases lay between the germline ends. This CDR3 is 14 amino acids long. CDR1 GTSNPN and CDR2 SVGIG come from the germline V gene (reference sequence). The CDR3 sequence is CAWSPQAVYQPQHF. The CDR3 DNA reads as TGTGCCTGGAGCCCGCAGGCCGTCTATCAGCCCCAGCATTTT.